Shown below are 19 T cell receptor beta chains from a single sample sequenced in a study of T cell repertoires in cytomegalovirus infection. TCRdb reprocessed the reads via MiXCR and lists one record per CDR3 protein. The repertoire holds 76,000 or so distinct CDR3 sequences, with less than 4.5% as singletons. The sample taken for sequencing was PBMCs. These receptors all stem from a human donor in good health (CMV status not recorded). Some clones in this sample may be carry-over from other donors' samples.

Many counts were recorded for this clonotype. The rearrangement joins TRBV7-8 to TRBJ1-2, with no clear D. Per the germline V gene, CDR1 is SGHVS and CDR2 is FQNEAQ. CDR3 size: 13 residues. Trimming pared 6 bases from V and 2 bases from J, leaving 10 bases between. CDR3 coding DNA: TGTGCCAGCAGTTTCGACGGGAACTATGGCTACACCTTC. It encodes CASSFDGNYGYTF.

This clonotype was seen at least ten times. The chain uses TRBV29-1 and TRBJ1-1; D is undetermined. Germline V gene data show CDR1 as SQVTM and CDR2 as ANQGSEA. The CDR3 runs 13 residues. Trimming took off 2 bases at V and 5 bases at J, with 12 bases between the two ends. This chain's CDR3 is CSVESAEPTEAFF. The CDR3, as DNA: TGCAGCGTTGAATCTGCCGAACCGACTGAAGCTTTCTTT.

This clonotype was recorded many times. CDR3 DNA: TGTGCCAGCAGCCTGCCCGGGGGAGACACTGAAGCTTTCTTT. It encodes CASSLPGGDTEAFF. The chain recombines TRBV7-9 with TRBJ1-1; possibly TRBD1 for D (5 bases). The ends were cut back, 5 bases at V and 3 bases at J, with 13 bases in the middle. Germline-derived CDR1 and CDR2 are SEHNR and FQNEAQ (reference sequence). CDR3 length: 14 amino acids.

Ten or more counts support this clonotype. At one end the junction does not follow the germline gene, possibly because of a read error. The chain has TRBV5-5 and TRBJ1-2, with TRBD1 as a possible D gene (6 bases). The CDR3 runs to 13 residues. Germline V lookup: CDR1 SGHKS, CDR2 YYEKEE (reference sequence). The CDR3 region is CVSSRLTDRGYTF. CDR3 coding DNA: TGTGTCAGCAGCCGTCTAACGGACAGAGGCTACACCTTC.

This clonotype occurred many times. The CDR3 bases are TGTGCCAGCAGCTTAGATTCGACTACACCCCTCCACTTT. Encoded protein: CASSLDSTTPLHF. The chain employs TRBV7-6 and TRBJ1-6; unclear D gene. Trimming cost V 1 base and J 11 bases, with 9 bases left between them. Germline V gives CDR1 SGHVS, CDR2 FNYEAQ. The CDR3 length is 13 residues.

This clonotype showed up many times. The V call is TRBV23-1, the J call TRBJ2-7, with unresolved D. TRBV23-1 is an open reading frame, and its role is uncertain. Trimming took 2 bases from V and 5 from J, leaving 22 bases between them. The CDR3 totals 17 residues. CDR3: CASSQPPDTHLSNEQYF. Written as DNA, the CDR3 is TGCGCCAGCAGTCAACCCCCAGACACCCACCTTTCGAACGAGCAGTACTTC.

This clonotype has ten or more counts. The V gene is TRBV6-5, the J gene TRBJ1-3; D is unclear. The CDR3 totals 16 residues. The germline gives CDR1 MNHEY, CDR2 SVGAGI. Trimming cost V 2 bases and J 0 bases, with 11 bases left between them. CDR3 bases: TGTGCCAGCAGTTACAGGACTGCCGTCTCTGGAAACACCATATATTTT. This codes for CASSYRTAVSGNTIYF.

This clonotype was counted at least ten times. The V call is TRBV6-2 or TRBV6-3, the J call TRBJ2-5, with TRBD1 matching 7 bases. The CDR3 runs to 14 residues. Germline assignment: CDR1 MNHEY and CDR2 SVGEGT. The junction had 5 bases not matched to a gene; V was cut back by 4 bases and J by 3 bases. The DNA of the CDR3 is TGTGCCAGCAGTTCCCGGGACAGCAAAGAGACCCAGTACTTC. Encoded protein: CASSSRDSKETQYF.

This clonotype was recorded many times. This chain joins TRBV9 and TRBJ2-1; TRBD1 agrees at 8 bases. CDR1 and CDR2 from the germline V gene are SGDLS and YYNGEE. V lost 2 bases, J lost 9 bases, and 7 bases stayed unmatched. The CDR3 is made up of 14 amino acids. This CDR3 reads CASSVLSGGSEQFF. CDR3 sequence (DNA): TGTGCCAGCAGCGTTCTCTCAGGGGGCAGTGAGCAGTTCTTC.

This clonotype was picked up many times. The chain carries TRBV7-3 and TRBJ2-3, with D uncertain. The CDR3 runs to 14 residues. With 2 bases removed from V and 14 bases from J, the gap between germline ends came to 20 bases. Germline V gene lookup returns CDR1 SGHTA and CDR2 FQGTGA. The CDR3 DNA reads TGTGCCAGCAGCTTAGGTAGAAGCCCCGGTCCGCCGTATTTT. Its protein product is CASSLGRSPGPPYF.

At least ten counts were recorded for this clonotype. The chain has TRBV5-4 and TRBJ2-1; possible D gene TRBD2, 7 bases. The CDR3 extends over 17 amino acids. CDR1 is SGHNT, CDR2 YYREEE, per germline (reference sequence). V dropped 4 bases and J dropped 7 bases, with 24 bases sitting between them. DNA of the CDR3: TGTGCCAGCAGCGCAGAGGCAGTGGGGGGGCCGTCAAATGAGCAGTTCTTC. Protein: CASSAEAVGGPSNEQFF.

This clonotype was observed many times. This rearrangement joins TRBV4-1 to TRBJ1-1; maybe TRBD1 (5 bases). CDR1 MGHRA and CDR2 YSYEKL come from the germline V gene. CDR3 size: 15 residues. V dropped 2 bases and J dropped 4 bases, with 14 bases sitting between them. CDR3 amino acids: CASSQFQGAITEAFF. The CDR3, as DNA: TGCGCCAGCAGCCAATTTCAGGGAGCGATCACTGAAGCTTTCTTT.

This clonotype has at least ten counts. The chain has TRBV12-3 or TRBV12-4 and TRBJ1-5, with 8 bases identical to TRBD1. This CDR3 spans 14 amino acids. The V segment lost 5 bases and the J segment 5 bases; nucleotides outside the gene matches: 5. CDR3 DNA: TGTGCCAGCAGTCCACAGGGGGTTGATCAGCCCCAGCATTTT. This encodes CASSPQGVDQPQHF.

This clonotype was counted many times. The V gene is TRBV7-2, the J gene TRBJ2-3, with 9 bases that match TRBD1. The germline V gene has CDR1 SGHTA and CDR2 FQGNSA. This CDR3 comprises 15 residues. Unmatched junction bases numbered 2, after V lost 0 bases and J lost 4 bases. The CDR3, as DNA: TGTGCCAGCAGCTTAGCGGGGACAGGGCCAGATACGCAGTATTTT. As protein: CASSLAGTGPDTQYF. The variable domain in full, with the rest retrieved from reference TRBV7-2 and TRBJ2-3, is GAGVSQSPSNKVTEKGKDVELRCDPISGHTALYWYRQSLGQGLEFLIYFQGNSAPDKSGLPSDRFSAERTGGSVSTLTIQRTQQEDSAVYLCASSLAGTGPDTQYFGPGTRLTVL.

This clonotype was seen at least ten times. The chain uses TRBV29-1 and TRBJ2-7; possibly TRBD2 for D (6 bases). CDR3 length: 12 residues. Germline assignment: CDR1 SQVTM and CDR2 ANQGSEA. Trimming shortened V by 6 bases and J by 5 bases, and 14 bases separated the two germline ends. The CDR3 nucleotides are TGCAGCGTGGGCAGGCGCGGGGACGAGCAGTACTTC. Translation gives CSVGRRGDEQYF.

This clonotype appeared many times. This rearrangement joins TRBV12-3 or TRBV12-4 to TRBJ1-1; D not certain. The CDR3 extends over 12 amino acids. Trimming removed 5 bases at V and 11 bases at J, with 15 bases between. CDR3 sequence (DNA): TGTGCCAGCAGTACTACACGCACGCGGGCTTTCTTT. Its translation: CASSTTRTRAFF.

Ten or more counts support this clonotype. The CDR3 loop reads CASSPTSRGSYYGYTF. For the CDR3, the DNA is TGTGCCAGCTCACCGACAAGTAGAGGGTCCTACTATGGCTACACCTTC. This chain joins TRBV18 and TRBJ1-2; D remains unclear. Trimming stripped 3 bases from V and 3 bases from J, with 17 bases between. CDR1 is KGHSH and CDR2 is LQKENI in the germline V gene. This CDR3 spans 16 amino acids. Supplemented by reference TRBV18 and TRBJ1-2, the full variable domain reads NAGVMQNPRHLVRRRGQEARLRCSPMKGHSHVYWYRQLPEEGLKFMVYLQKENIIDESGMPKERFSAEFPKEGPSILRIQQVVRGDSAAYFCASSPTSRGSYYGYTFGSGTRLTVV.

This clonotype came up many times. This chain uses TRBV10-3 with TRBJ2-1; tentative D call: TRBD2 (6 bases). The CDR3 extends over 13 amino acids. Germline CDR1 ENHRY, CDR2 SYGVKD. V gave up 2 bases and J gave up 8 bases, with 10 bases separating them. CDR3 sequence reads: CAISEGGLDEQFF. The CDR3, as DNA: TGTGCCATCAGTGAGGGAGGGTTGGATGAGCAGTTCTTC.

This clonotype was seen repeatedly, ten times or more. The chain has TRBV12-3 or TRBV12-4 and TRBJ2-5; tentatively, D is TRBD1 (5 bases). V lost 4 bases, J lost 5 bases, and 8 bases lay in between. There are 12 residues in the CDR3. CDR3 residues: CASSSGSETQYF. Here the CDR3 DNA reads TGTGCCAGCAGTTCAGGGTCCGAGACCCAGTACTTC.